The entry that follows covers one T cell receptor beta chain sequence. V dropped 8 bases and J dropped 4 bases, with 6 bases sitting between them. The CDR3 is made up of 11 amino acids. Germline V lookup: CDR1 SNHLY, CDR2 FYNNEI. This entry belongs to a study of blood T cell repertoires in COVID-19. Produced via immunoSEQ multiplex PCR; TCRdb's table is partial and in-frame only. This sample has more than 300,000 clones; 90% to 95% occur once, and the top ten carry almost 4%. The chain recombines TRBV2 with TRBJ2-1; no clear D gene. This clonotype was obtained from a woman in her thirties who had been exposed to COVID-19. The sequencing sample was made of PBMCs or T cells enriched from blood (not recorded which). CDR3 DNA: TGTGCCAGCGAGGATTACAATGAGCAGTTCTTC. Encoded protein: CASEDYNEQFF.